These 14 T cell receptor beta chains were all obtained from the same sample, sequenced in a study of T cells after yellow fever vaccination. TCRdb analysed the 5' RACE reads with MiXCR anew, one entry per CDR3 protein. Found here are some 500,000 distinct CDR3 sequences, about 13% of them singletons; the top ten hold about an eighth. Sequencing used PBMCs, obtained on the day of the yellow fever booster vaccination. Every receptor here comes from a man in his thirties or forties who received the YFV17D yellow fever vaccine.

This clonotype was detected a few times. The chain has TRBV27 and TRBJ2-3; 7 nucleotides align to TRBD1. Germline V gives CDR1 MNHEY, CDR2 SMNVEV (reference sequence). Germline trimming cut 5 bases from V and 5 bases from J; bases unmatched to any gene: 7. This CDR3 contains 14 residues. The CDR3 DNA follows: TGTGCCAGCAGTCAGGGGGTCTATCTAGATACGCAGTATTTT. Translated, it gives CASSQGVYLDTQYF.

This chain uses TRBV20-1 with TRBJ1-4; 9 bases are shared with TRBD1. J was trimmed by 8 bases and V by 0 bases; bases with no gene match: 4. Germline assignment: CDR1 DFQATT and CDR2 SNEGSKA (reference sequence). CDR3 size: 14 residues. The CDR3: CSARDSGQGEKLFF. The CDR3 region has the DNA TGCAGTGCTAGAGATTCCGGACAGGGGGAAAAACTGTTTTTT.

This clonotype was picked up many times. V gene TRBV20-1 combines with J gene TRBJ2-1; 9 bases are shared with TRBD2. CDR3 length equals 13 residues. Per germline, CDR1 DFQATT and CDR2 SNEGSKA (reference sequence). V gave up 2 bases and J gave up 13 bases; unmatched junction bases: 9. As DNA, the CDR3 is TGCAGTGCTAGATTAGCGGGAGTAGGGAAACAGTTCTTC. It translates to CSARLAGVGKQFF.

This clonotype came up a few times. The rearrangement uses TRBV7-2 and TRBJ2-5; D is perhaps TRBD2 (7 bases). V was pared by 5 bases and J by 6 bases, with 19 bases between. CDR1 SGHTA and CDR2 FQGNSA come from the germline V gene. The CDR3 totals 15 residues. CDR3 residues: CASSTAAGAVKTQYF. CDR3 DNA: TGTGCCAGCAGCACAGCGGCGGGGGCGGTAAAGACCCAGTACTTC.

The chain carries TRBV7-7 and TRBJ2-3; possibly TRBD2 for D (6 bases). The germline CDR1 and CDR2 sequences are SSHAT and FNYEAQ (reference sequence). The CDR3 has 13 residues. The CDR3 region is CAAGIPHTDTQYF. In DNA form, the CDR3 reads TGTGCGGCGGGAATACCGCATACAGATACGCAGTATTTT.

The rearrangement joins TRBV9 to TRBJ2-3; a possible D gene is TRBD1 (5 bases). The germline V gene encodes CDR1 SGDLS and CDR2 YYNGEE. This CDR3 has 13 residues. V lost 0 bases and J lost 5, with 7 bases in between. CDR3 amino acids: CASSVAQGDTQYF. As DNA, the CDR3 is TGTGCCAGCAGCGTAGCTCAGGGAGATACGCAGTATTTT.

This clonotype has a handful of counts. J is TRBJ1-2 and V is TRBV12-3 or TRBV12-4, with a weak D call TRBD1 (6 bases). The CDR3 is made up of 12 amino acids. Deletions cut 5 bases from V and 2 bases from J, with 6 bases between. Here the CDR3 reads CASSTGNYGYTF. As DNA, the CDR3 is TGTGCCAGCAGTACAGGGAACTATGGCTACACCTTC.

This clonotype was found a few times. The CDR3: CATTQGAGDEQFF. DNA for the CDR3: TGCGCCACAACACAGGGAGCGGGGGATGAGCAGTTCTTC. This chain connects TRBV5-1 to TRBJ2-1, with 8 positions matching TRBD2. The CDR3 has 13 residues. V lost 9 bases to trimming and J lost 8 bases; unmatched junction nucleotides: 10. Germline V gene sequence: CDR1 SGHRS, CDR2 YFSETQ.

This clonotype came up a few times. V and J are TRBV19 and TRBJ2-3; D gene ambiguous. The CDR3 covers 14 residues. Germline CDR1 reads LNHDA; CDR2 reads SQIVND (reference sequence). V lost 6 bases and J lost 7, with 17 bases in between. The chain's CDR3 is CASSPSMDRHTQYF. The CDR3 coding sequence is TGTGCCAGTAGCCCTTCAATGGACCGACATACGCAGTATTTT.

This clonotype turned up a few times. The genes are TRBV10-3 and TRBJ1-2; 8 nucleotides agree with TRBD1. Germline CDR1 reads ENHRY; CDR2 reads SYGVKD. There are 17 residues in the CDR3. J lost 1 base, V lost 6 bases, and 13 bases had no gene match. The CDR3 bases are TGTGCCATCAGAGGACAGGGAGAAGATCTCCATAACTATGGCTACACCTTC. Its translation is CAIRGQGEDLHNYGYTF.

CDR3 bases: TGTGCCAGCAGCCATACCAGGATGCTGGGGCACAATGAGCAGTTCTTC. It is translated as CASSHTRMLGHNEQFF. The rearrangement links TRBV14 to TRBJ2-1; tentative D call: TRBD1 (5 bases). The V gene's germline CDR1 is SGHDN and CDR2 FVKESK. The CDR3 consists of 16 residues. V lost 3 bases, J lost 5 bases, and 17 bases lay in between.

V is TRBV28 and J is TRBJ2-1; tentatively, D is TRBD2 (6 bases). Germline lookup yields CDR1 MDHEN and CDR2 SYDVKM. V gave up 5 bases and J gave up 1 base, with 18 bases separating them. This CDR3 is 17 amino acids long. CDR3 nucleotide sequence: TGTGCCAGCAGTGGGATGCCCGGGACTGAGTCCTACAATGAGCAGTTCTTC. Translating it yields CASSGMPGTESYNEQFF.

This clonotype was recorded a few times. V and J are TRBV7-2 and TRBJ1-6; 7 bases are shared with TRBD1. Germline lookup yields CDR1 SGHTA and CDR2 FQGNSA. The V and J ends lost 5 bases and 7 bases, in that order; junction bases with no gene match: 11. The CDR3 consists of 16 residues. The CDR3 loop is CASSRIPGQTNSPLHF. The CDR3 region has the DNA TGTGCCAGCAGCCGAATTCCGGGACAGACGAATTCACCCCTCCACTTT.

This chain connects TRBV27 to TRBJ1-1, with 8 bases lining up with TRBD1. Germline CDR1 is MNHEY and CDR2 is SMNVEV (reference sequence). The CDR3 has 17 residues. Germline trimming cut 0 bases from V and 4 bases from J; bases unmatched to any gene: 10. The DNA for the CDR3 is TGTGCCAGCAGTTTATCCCGGCAGGGGGCAGGGGGCACTGAAGCTTTCTTT. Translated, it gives CASSLSRQGAGGTEAFF.